The rows below give T cell receptor beta chains drawn from one sample of a study of T-cell reconstitution after alpha-beta-depleted transplantation in children. TCRdb re-called the PCR reads through MiXCR, storing one row per CDR3 protein. The table has 500,000 to 750,000 distinct CDR3 sequences, roughly 13% seen once. The sequenced sample was PBMCs, mostly from graft donor cells, obtained 360 days after TCRalphabeta/CD19-depleted stem cell transplant. The receptors originated from a male patient younger than 18 who had a stem cell transplant for acute myeloid leukemia, so the T cells may come from the graft donor. CDR3s include the opening cysteine and the closing phenylalanine or tryptophan. D genes are given only for firm matches. The size entry is marked missing in some rows and otherwise reads once, few, many or a size class.

cdr3_aa cdr3_nt clone_size cdr3_length v_call d_call j_call
CSAGRAGAGYNEQFF TGCAGTGCTGGGAGAGCGGGAGCGGGGTACAATGAGCAGTTCTTC few 15 TRBV20-1 TRBD2 TRBJ2-1
CATAATGGLIYEQYF TGTGCCACCGCCGCGACAGGGGGCCTTATCTACGAGCAGTACTTC . 15 TRBV7-9 TRBD1 TRBJ2-7
CASTTGTGLFMNTEAFF TGTGCCAGCACCACGGGGACAGGGTTATTCATGAACACTGAAGCTTTCTTT once 17 TRBV28 TRBD1 TRBJ1-1
CASSLRTSGYTDTQYF TGTGCCAGCAGTCTCCGGACTAGCGGGTACACAGATACGCAGTATTTT . 16 TRBV12-3/TRBV12-4 TRBD2 TRBJ2-3
CASGYQYGNTGELFF TGTGCCAGCGGTTACCAGTACGGGAACACCGGGGAGCTGTTTTTT . 15 TRBV27 . TRBJ2-2
CASRRAGTSGSNEQYF TGTGCCAGCAGGCGCGCCGGGACTAGCGGGAGTAACGAGCAGTACTTC . 16 TRBV12-3/TRBV12-4 TRBD2 TRBJ2-7
CASSSGIDTQYF TGCGCCAGCAGCTCCGGGATAGATACGCAGTATTTT many 12 TRBV5-1 . TRBJ2-3
CASSQPRQGTYNEQFF TGTGCCAGCAGCCAACCCAGACAGGGAACCTACAATGAGCAGTTCTTC . 16 TRBV14 TRBD1 TRBJ2-1
CASSLFGLAGERGYEQYF TGTGCCAGCAGTTTATTTGGGTTAGCGGGAGAGAGAGGCTACGAGCAGTACTTC . 18 TRBV28 TRBD2 TRBJ2-7
CASSNRDRGEGTYNEQFF TGTGCCAGCAGTAATCGGGACCGGGGCGAAGGGACCTACAATGAGCAGTTCTTC . 18 TRBV25-1 . TRBJ2-1
CASSPTREPGANVLTF TGTGCCAGCAGTCCCACTCGGGAGCCTGGGGCCAACGTCCTGACTTTC . 16 TRBV28 . TRBJ2-6
CASSPRPSRGYGNEQFF TGTGCCAGCTCACCACGGCCCAGCAGGGGGTATGGCAATGAGCAGTTCTTC . 17 TRBV18 TRBD1 TRBJ2-1
CASSPDLIRQDLRTEAFF TGTGCCAGCAGCCCGGACTTGATCAGACAGGACCTCCGCACTGAAGCTTTCTTT few 18 TRBV4-2 . TRBJ1-1
CSARENRATRDTQYF TGCAGTGCTAGAGAAAACAGGGCCACCCGGGATACGCAGTATTTT few 15 TRBV20-1 . TRBJ2-3
CASSSSGQFF TGTGCCAGCAGCTCCTCTGGGCAGTTCTTC many 10 TRBV11-2 . TRBJ2-1
CASSPPTSGGLGGTQYF TGTGCCAGCAGCCCCCCGACTAGCGGAGGATTGGGAGGTACGCAGTATTTT few 17 TRBV7-8 TRBD2 TRBJ2-3
CASSLYRDYEQYF TGTGCCAGCAGTTTATACAGGGACTACGAGCAGTACTTC few 13 TRBV28 . TRBJ2-7
CATGGPQSGELFF TGTGCCACAGGGGGCCCGCAATCCGGGGAGCTGTTTTTT . 13 TRBV28 TRBD1 TRBJ2-2
CASSSPGTERTQYF TGTGCCAGCAGCAGTCCCGGGACAGAAAGGACCCAGTACTTC few 14 TRBV12-3/TRBV12-4 TRBD1 TRBJ2-5
CASSLARGRGENIQYF TGTGCCAGCAGTTTAGCGCGGGGAAGAGGGGAAAACATTCAGTACTTC . 16 TRBV12-3/TRBV12-4 . TRBJ2-4
CASSYTSQQYF TGTGCCAGCAGTTATACCAGCCAGCAGTACTTC . 11 TRBV28 . TRBJ2-7
CSVIDRGRTGELFF TGCAGCGTTATTGACAGGGGGCGTACCGGGGAGCTGTTTTTT . 14 TRBV29-1 TRBD1 TRBJ2-2
CASSLAGPPGELFF TGTGCCAGCAGTTTGGCGGGTCCCCCTGGGGAGCTGTTTTTT . 14 TRBV28 . TRBJ2-2
CASSSGLVQTQYF TGTGCCAGCAGTTCAGGACTAGTCCAGACCCAGTACTTC few 13 TRBV28 TRBD2 TRBJ2-5
CASSPPGLAGGLTYEQYF TGTGCCAGCAGCCCTCCGGGACTAGCGGGAGGGCTCACCTACGAGCAGTACTTC . 18 TRBV27 TRBD2 TRBJ2-7
CASSQYRGGGYTF TGCGCCAGCAGCCAATACAGGGGGGGTGGCTACACCTTC . 13 TRBV4-3 TRBD1 TRBJ1-2
CSVGGLALYEQYF TGCAGCGTAGGGGGACTAGCCCTATACGAGCAGTACTTC many 13 TRBV29-1 TRBD2 TRBJ2-7
CSVLGASSSYNEQFF TGCAGCGTCCTGGGGGCTTCAAGCTCCTACAATGAGCAGTTCTTC many 15 TRBV29-1 . TRBJ2-1
CSARGTKRQGVF TGCAGTGCTAGGGGAACGAAGAGGCAGGGGGTCTTC few 12 TRBV20-1 TRBD1 TRBJ2-7
CASSLTPITTGELFF TGTGCCAGCAGCTTAACCCCTATAACGACCGGGGAGCTGTTTTTT . 15 TRBV11-1 . TRBJ2-2
CSAYRTDTDTQYF TGCAGTGCTTATAGGACAGACACAGATACGCAGTATTTT many 13 TRBV20-1 . TRBJ2-3
CASSYDGTGSPEQYF TGTGCCAGCAGTTACGACGGGACAGGGTCCCCCGAGCAGTACTTC few 15 TRBV6-2/TRBV6-3 TRBD1 TRBJ2-7
CASSSRPASYNEQFF TGTGCCAGCAGCTCCCGGCCCGCCTCCTACAATGAGCAGTTCTTC few 15 TRBV7-9 . TRBJ2-1
CSASRLVQDTQYF TGCAGTGCTAGTAGGCTAGTTCAAGATACCCAGTACTTC . 13 TRBV20-1 . TRBJ2-5
CASTEPPGQGAKNIQYF TGTGCCAGCACCGAGCCTCCGGGACAAGGGGCCAAAAACATTCAGTACTTC . 17 TRBV28 . TRBJ2-4
CASSFSMVIYEQYF TGTGCCAGCAGTTTTTCTATGGTTATCTACGAGCAGTACTTC few 14 TRBV28 . TRBJ2-7
CASSQDRTGSSYEQYF TGCGCCAGCAGCCAAGATCGCACAGGCAGCTCCTACGAGCAGTACTTC many 16 TRBV4-3 . TRBJ2-7
CASSQEVRSGELFF TGCGCCAGCAGCCAAGAGGTGCGGTCCGGGGAGCTGTTTTTT . 14 TRBV4-3 . TRBJ2-2
CSASPVVAGGPDTQYF TGCAGTGCTAGCCCAGTCGTGGCGGGAGGGCCGGATACGCAGTATTTT many 16 TRBV20-1 TRBD2 TRBJ2-3
CASSLDLAGGWTDTQYF TGCGCCAGCAGCTTGGACCTAGCGGGAGGCTGGACAGATACGCAGTATTTT many 17 TRBV5-1 TRBD2 TRBJ2-3
CASGDRSHEQYF TGTGCCAGCGGAGACAGGTCCCACGAGCAGTACTTC few 12 TRBV2 . TRBJ2-7
CSARNVLSYNEQFF TGCAGTGCTAGGAACGTTCTTTCCTACAATGAGCAGTTCTTC . 14 TRBV20-1 . TRBJ2-1
CAISGQGRGADTQYF TGTGCCATCAGTGGACAGGGTAGGGGCGCAGATACGCAGTATTTT . 15 TRBV10-3 TRBD1 TRBJ2-3
CASSSPGTVGYEQYF TGTGCCAGCAGCTCCCCTGGGACAGTGGGGTACGAGCAGTACTTC few 15 TRBV7-6 TRBD1 TRBJ2-7
CASSQAATTSSGNTIYF TGTGCCAGCAGCCAAGCGGCGACAACGAGCTCTGGAAACACCATATATTTT . 17 TRBV14 . TRBJ1-3
CTKDSRSYEQYF TGCACCAAGGACAGCCGATCCTACGAGCAGTACTTC . 12 TRBV29-1 . TRBJ2-7
CASTTPQGRYSYNEQFF TGTGCCAGCACCACACCCCAGGGGCGTTACTCCTACAATGAGCAGTTCTTC many 17 TRBV7-2 . TRBJ2-1
CASSQGTSGRPYEQYF TGCGCCAGCAGCCAAGGAACTAGCGGGAGGCCATACGAGCAGTACTTC few 16 TRBV4-3 TRBD2 TRBJ2-7
CSPDSNSYEQYF TGCAGTCCCGACAGCAACTCCTACGAGCAGTACTTC few 12 TRBV20-1 . TRBJ2-7
CASSLMLASGRIYSYNEQFF TGTGCCAGCAGCTTAATGTTGGCTAGCGGGAGGATCTACTCCTACAATGAGCAGTTCTTC few 20 TRBV7-3 TRBD2 TRBJ2-1
CASSQDTERGDNEQFF TGTGCCAGCAGCCAAGATACGGAGCGAGGGGACAATGAGCAGTTCTTC few 16 TRBV4-2 . TRBJ2-1
CASSQEPPQGGRAAETQYF TGCGCCAGCAGCCAAGAGCCCCCCCAGGGCGGGAGGGCCGCGGAGACCCAGTACTTC few 19 TRBV4-3 TRBD2 TRBJ2-5
CSVDGTGTETQYF TGCAGCGTTGATGGTACGGGAACAGAGACCCAGTACTTC many 13 TRBV29-1 . TRBJ2-5
CSALGRGVYEQYF TGCAGTGCTTTGGGACGGGGAGTCTACGAGCAGTACTTC few 13 TRBV20-1 . TRBJ2-7
CASSVVAGDIHEQYF TGTGCCAGCAGCGTAGTAGCGGGAGACATTCACGAGCAGTACTTC few 15 TRBV9 TRBD2 TRBJ2-7